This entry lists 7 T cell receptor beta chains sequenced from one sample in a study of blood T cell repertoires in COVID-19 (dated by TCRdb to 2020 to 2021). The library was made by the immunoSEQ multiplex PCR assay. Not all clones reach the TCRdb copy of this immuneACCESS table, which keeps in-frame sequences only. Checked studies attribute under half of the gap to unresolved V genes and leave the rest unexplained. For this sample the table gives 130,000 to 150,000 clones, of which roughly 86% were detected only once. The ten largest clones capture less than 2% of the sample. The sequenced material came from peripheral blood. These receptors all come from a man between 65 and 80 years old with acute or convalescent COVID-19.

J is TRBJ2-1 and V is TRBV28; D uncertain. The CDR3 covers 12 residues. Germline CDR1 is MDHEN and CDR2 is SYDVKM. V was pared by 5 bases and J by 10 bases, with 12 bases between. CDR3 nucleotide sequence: TGTGCCAGCAGTGTCCGGGTAAGGGAGCAGTTCTTC. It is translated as CASSVRVREQFF.

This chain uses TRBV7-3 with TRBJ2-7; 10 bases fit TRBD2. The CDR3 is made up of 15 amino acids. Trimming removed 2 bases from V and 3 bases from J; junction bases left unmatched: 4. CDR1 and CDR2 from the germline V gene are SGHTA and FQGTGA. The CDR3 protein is CASSLELAGLYEQYF. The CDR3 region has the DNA TGTGCCAGCAGCTTAGAACTAGCGGGACTCTACGAGCAGTACTTC.

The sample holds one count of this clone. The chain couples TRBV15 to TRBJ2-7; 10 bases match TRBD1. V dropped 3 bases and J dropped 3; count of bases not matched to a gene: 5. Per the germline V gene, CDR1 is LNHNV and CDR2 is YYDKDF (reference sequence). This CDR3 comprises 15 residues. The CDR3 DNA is TGTGCCACCAGCAGGGTCGGACAGGGGGGCTACGAGCAGTACTTC. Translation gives CATSRVGQGGYEQYF.

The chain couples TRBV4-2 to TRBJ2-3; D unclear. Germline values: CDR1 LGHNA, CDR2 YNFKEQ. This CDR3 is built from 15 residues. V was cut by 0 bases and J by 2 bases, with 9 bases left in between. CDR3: CASSQDGQNTDTQYF. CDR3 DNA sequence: TGTGCCAGCAGCCAAGATGGTCAGAACACAGATACGCAGTATTTT.

The CDR3 protein is CASRLGQGAYEQYF. The CDR3 DNA is TGTGCCAGCAGACTAGGACAGGGGGCCTACGAGCAGTACTTC. The chain has TRBV28 and TRBJ2-7; 10 positions match TRBD1. Germline V lookup: CDR1 MDHEN, CDR2 SYDVKM. The CDR3 contains 14 residues. V lost 6 bases and J lost 2; bases outside the gene matches: 4. Based on the CDR3 plus reference TRBV28 and TRBJ2-7, the full variable domain is DVKVTQSSRYLVKRTGEKVFLECVQDMDHENMFWYRQDPGLGLRLIYFSYDVKMKEKGDIPEGYSVSREKKERFSLILESASTNQTSMYLCASRLGQGAYEQYFGPGTRLTVT.

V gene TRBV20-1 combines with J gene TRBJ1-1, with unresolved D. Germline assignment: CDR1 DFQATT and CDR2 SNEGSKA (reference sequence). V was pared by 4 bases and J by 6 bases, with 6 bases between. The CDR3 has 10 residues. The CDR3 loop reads CSAMGAEAFF. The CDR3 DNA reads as TGCAGTGCTATGGGAGCTGAAGCTTTCTTT.

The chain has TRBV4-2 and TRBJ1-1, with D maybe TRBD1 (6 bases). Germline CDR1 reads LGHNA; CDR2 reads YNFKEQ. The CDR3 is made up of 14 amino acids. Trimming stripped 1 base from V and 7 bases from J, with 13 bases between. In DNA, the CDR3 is TGTGCCAGCAGCCAAGGACAGGTTGAGGATGAAGCTTTCTTT. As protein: CASSQGQVEDEAFF.